The 9 T cell receptor beta chains listed next were all sequenced from one sample in a study of T cell responses to AZD1222 COVID-19 vaccine. Libraries were prepared by immunoSEQ multiplex PCR; TCRdb keeps only in-frame clonotypes and omits some of them. The data contain around 160,000 clones, under 95% of them singletons. The sequenced sample was peripheral blood, obtained 28 days after the second AZD1222 dose. These TCRs come from an adult who received the AZD1222 COVID-19 vaccine.

V and J are TRBV30 and TRBJ2-5; the match to TRBD2 covers 9 bases. With V trimmed by 3 bases and J by 5 bases, 4 bases remained unmatched. The CDR3 contains 13 residues. Germline V CDR1 and CDR2: GTSNPN, SVGIG (reference sequence). CDR3 sequence (DNA): TGTGCCTGGAGGGCGGGGGGGTTTGAGACCCAGTACTTC. Translation gives CAWRAGGFETQYF.

The chain has TRBV5-1 and TRBJ1-5, with unresolved D. The CDR3 extends over 16 amino acids. The V and J ends lost 2 bases and 0 bases respectively, with 12 bases between them. Per the germline V gene, CDR1 is SGHRS and CDR2 is YFSETQ. This chain's CDR3 is CASSFRLSYSNQPQHF. The DNA of the CDR3 is TGCGCCAGCAGCTTTAGGTTAAGCTATAGCAATCAGCCCCAGCATTTT. Complete variable domain (other parts from reference TRBV5-1 and TRBJ1-5): KAGVTQTPRYLIKTRGQQVTLSCSPISGHRSVSWYQQTPGQGLQFLFEYFSETQRNKGNFPGRFSGRQFSNSRSEMNVSTLELGDSALYLCASSFRLSYSNQPQHFGDGTRLSIL.

This chain links TRBV3-1 (or the pseudogene TRBV3-2) with TRBJ1-2; 9 bases line up with TRBD1. The CDR3 spans 15 residues. The germline gives CDR1 LGHDT, CDR2 YNNKEL (reference sequence). V shed 5 bases and J 4 bases; nucleotides not matched to a gene: 8. The CDR3 spells CASSAPGTGSYGYTF. The CDR3 coding sequence is TGTGCCAGCAGCGCCCCCGGGACAGGGAGCTATGGCTACACCTTC.

The rearrangement joins TRBV9 to TRBJ1-4, with D uncertain. Trimming took off 0 bases at V and 7 bases at J, with 13 bases between the two ends. This CDR3 has 15 amino acids. Germline CDR1 and CDR2: SGDLS and YYNGEE. The chain's CDR3 is CASSVEGGLGEKLFF. The DNA for the CDR3 is TGTGCCAGCAGCGTAGAGGGTGGCTTGGGTGAAAAACTGTTTTTT.

The rearrangement uses TRBV30 and TRBJ2-1, with a weak D call TRBD2 (5 bases). V was pared by 5 bases and J by 0 bases, with 11 bases between. CDR3 length equals 14 residues. Looked up from germline, CDR1 is GTSNPN and CDR2 is SVGIG (reference sequence). CDR3 amino acids: CAWVSGPSYNEQFF. The CDR3 nucleotides are TGTGCCTGGGTGAGCGGACCCTCCTACAATGAGCAGTTCTTC.

V and J are TRBV7-9 and TRBJ1-1; unclear D gene. Per the germline V gene, CDR1 is SEHNR and CDR2 is FQNEAQ (reference sequence). The CDR3 covers 18 residues. V was trimmed by 5 bases and J by 2 bases, leaving 24 bases between them. CDR3 sequence: CASSRRDRAGEVNTEAFF. CDR3 DNA sequence: TGTGCCAGCAGCAGGCGAGATCGGGCAGGAGAGGTTAACACTGAAGCTTTCTTT.

The CDR3 region has the DNA TGTGCCAGCAGCATGCAGGGGGCGAACTATGGCTACACCTTC. It codes for CASSMQGANYGYTF. The chain is built from TRBV3-1 (or the pseudogene TRBV3-2) and TRBJ1-2; TRBD1 matches at 8 bases. In germline, CDR1 is LGHDT, CDR2 YNNKEL (reference sequence). Trimming at V came to 5 bases and at J to 2 bases, leaving 4 bases not matched to a gene. The CDR3 consists of 14 residues.

J is TRBJ1-1 and V is TRBV27; 7 nucleotides line up with TRBD1. Germline loops: CDR1 MNHEY, CDR2 SMNVEV (reference sequence). Unmatched junction bases numbered 11, after V lost 3 bases and J lost 7 bases. The CDR3 is 15 amino acids. In DNA, the CDR3 is TGTGCCAGCAGTTTTTCAAAAGGACAGGTGTATGAAGCTTTCTTT. Translation: CASSFSKGQVYEAFF.

This chain links TRBV9 with TRBJ2-3; 7 nucleotides match TRBD1. This CDR3 has 15 amino acids. V was clipped by 3 bases and J by 2 bases; unmatched bases: 6. From germline, CDR1 is SGDLS and CDR2 YYNGEE. The CDR3 bases are TGTGCCAGCAGCGCTTGGACAGGTTCCACAGATACGCAGTATTTT. Translated, it gives CASSAWTGSTDTQYF.